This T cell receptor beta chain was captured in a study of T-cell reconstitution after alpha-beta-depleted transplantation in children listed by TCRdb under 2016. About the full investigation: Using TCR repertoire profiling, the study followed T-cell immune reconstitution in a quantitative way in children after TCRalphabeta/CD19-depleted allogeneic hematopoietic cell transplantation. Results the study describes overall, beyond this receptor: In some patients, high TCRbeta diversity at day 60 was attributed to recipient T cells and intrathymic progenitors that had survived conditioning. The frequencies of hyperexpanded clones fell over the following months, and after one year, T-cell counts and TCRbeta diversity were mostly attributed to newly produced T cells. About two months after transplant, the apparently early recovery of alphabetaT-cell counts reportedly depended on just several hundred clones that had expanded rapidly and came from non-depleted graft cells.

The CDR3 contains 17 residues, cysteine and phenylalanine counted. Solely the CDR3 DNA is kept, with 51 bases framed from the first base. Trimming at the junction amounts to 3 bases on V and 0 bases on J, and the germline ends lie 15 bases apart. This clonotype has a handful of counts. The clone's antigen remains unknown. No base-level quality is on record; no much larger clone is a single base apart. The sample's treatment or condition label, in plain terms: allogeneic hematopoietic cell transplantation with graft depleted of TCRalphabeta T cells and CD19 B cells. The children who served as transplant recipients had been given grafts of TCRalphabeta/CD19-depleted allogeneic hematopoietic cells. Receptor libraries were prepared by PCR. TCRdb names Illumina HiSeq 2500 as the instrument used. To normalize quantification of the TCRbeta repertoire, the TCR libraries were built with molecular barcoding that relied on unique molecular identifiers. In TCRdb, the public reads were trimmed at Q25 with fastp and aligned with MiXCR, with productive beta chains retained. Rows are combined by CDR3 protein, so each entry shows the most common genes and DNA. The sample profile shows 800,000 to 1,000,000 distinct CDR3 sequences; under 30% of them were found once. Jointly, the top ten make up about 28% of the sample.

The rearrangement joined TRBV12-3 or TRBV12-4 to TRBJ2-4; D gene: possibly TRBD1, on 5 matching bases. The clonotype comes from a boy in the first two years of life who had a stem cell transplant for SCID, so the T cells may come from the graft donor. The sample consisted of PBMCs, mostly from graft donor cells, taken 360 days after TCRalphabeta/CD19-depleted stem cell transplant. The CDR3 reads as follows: CASSFRLVDRAKNIQYF. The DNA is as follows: TGTGCCAGCAGTTTTCGTCTCGTAGACAGAGCCAAAAACATTCAGTACTTC.